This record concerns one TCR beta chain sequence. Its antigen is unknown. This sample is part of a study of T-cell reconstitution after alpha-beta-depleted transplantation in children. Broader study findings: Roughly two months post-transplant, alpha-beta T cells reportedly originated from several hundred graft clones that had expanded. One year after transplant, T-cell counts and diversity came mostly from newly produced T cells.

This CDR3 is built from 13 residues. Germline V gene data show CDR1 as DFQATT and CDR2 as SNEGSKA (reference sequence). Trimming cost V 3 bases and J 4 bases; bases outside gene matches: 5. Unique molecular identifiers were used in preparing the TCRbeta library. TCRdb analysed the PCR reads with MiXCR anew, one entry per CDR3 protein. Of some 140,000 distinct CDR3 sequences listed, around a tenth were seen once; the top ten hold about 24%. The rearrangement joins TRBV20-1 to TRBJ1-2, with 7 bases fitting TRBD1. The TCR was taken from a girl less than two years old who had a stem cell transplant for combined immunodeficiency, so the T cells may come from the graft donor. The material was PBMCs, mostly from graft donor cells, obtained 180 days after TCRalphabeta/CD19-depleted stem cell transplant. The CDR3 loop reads CSASAGGTYGYTF. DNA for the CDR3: TGCAGTGCTAGCGCAGGGGGAACCTATGGCTACACCTTC.